These 23 T cell receptor beta chains share one sample of origin, sequenced in a study of shared T cell receptors in the human thymus. The table came from immunoSEQ multiplex PCR; TCRdb's copy has only in-frame clones and leaves some out. Here the sample spans hundreds of thousands of clones, 88% being singletons. The same data also contributed to another study, on human thymus T cells.

The material sequenced was thymocytes. The source of these receptors is a boy in the first two years of life with a congenital heart defect.

The chain links TRBV5-6 to TRBJ2-5; 8 bases fit TRBD2. The J call may be incorrect, as the DNA end agrees better with TRBJ2-7. The germline V gene has CDR1 SGHDT and CDR2 YYEEEE. The CDR3 is made up of 18 amino acids. CDR3 loop: CASSLGIAGRTNPYEQYF. DNA of the CDR3: TGTGCCAGCAGCTTGGGAATAGCGGGACGAACTAATCCCTACGAGCAGTACTTC.

This clone was seen a single time. V gene TRBV7-2 combines with J gene TRBJ2-6; no firm D call. Germline loops: CDR1 SGHTA, CDR2 FQGNSA. The CDR3 consists of 15 residues. Trimming cost V 5 bases and J 2 bases, with 10 bases left between them. CDR3 protein: CASSPDTAGANVLTF. The CDR3 coding sequence is TGTGCCAGCAGCCCCGATACGGCTGGGGCCAACGTCCTGACTTTC.

The chain uses TRBV5-6 and TRBJ1-2; 10 positions match TRBD1. This CDR3 is 16 amino acids long. V trimming: 4 bases; J trimming: 0 bases; junction bases outside the gene matches: 6. Germline V lookup: CDR1 SGHDT, CDR2 YYEEEE. The CDR3 spells CASSPGGTGANYGYTF. As DNA, the CDR3 is TGTGCCAGCAGCCCGGGCGGGACAGGGGCTAACTATGGCTACACCTTC.

The rearrangement joins TRBV10-3 to TRBJ1-3, with TRBD1 matching over 7 bases. The trim removed 10 bases at V and 7 bases at J, leaving 13 bases unmatched. The CDR3 spans 14 residues. Germline V CDR1 and CDR2: ENHRY, SYGVKD. The CDR3 sequence is CATTSGQKRNTIYF. The DNA of the CDR3 is TGTGCCACCACCTCGGGACAGAAAAGGAACACCATATATTTT.

CDR3 in DNA: TGTGCCACCAGCAGAACGGCGAACACCGGGGAGCTGTTTTTT. Translation: CATSRTANTGELFF. The V call is TRBV15, the J call TRBJ2-2; D is unclear. CDR3 length: 14 amino acids. V was shortened by 2 bases and J by 0 bases, with 4 bases between the two germline ends. CDR1 is LNHNV, CDR2 YYDKDF, per germline (reference sequence). Together with reference TRBV15 and TRBJ2-2, the CDR3 gives the full variable domain: DAMVIQNPRYQVTQFGKPVTLSCSQTLNHNVMYWYQQKSSQAPKLLFHYYDKDFNNEADTPDNFQSRRPNTSFCFLDIRSPGLGDTAMYLCATSRTANTGELFFGEGSRLTVL.

The chain carries TRBV5-6 and TRBJ2-7, with 8 bases identical to TRBD2. Trimming removed 8 bases from V and 1 base from J; junction bases left unmatched: 8. The CDR3 contains 14 residues. CDR1 and CDR2 from the germline V gene are SGHDT and YYEEEE. CDR3 DNA: TGTGCCAGTATGAAAATAGCGGGGTCCTACGAGCAGTACTTC. Its protein is CASMKIAGSYEQYF.

This clone was observed a handful of times. The V call is TRBV4-2, the J call TRBJ2-1; 7 bases match TRBD2. CDR3 length equals 13 residues. The V gene's germline CDR1 is LGHNA and CDR2 YNFKEQ. The ends lost 1 base at V and 7 bases at J; junction bases unmatched: 1. The CDR3 protein is CASSQGEGNEQFF. CDR3 nucleotide sequence: TGTGCCAGCAGCCAAGGGGAGGGAAATGAGCAGTTCTTC.

The chain recombines TRBV11-3 with TRBJ2-1; D is ambiguous. The CDR3 runs to 14 residues. Looked up from germline, CDR1 is SGHNT and CDR2 is YENEEA. Deletions cut 5 bases from V and 5 bases from J, with 13 bases between. The CDR3 region has the DNA TGTGCCAGCAGCAGGAGCCTCCGCCACAATGAGCAGTTCTTC. Its protein is CASSRSLRHNEQFF.

This chain uses TRBV5-6 with TRBJ2-5; D perhaps matches TRBD2 (5 bases). V gave up 0 bases and J gave up 5 bases, with 14 bases separating them. Germline V CDR1 and CDR2: SGHDT, YYEEEE. This CDR3 is 15 amino acids long. CDR3 sequence: CASSLVGDGVETQYF. CDR3 coding DNA: TGTGCCAGCAGCTTGGTGGGAGACGGCGTGGAGACCCAGTACTTC.

This clone was seen a few times. This chain connects TRBV11-2 to TRBJ2-7; 8 bases are shared with TRBD2. V was clipped by 8 bases and J by 3 bases; unmatched bases: 6. The CDR3 is 13 amino acids. The germline gives CDR1 SGHAT, CDR2 FQNNGV. In DNA, the CDR3 is TGTGCCAGCTGCGGGGGGTTCTTCTACGAGCAGTACTTC. Protein product: CASCGGFFYEQYF.

The gene calls are TRBV7-9 and TRBJ2-5, with 8 bases fitting TRBD1. CDR3 length: 16 residues. After removal of 2 bases from V and 4 bases from J, the junction contained 9 bases not matched to a gene. Germline values: CDR1 SEHNR, CDR2 FQNEAQ (reference sequence). The CDR3 loop is CASSLRARQGRETQYF. The CDR3 region has the DNA TGTGCCAGCAGCTTACGAGCCCGACAGGGGAGAGAGACCCAGTACTTC.

Written as DNA, the CDR3 is TGTGCCAGCAGCTTAGCGGCAGCGGGCCCTTTCTACGAGCAGTACTTC. Amino acids: CASSLAAAGPFYEQYF. The chain is built from TRBV11-2 and TRBJ2-7, with D tentatively TRBD2 (6 bases). This CDR3 comprises 16 residues. Germline CDR1 is SGHAT and CDR2 is FQNNGV. Trimming pared 1 base from V and 3 bases from J, leaving 16 bases between.

The V gene is TRBV4-2, the J gene TRBJ1-1; D is unclear. With 0 bases removed from V and 0 bases from J, the gap between germline ends came to 23 bases. This CDR3 is built from 20 residues. Germline V gives CDR1 LGHNA, CDR2 YNFKEQ. The CDR3 DNA sequence: TGTGCCAGCAGCCAAGATCGTGTGAGTCATAACAGCTACATGAACACTGAAGCTTTCTTT. It specifies CASSQDRVSHNSYMNTEAFF.

The DNA for the CDR3 is TGTGCCAGTAGTATAGCTGGGGGGGGAGATAATCAGCCCCAGCATTTT. Amino acids: CASSIAGGGDNQPQHF. This chain links TRBV19 with TRBJ1-5, with D perhaps TRBD1 (5 bases). The CDR3 covers 16 residues. The germline V gene has CDR1 LNHDA and CDR2 SQIVND (reference sequence). Trimming stripped 1 base from V and 4 bases from J, with 14 bases between.

This chain uses TRBV4-3 with TRBJ2-7, with 7 bases matching TRBD1. With 1 base clipped from V and 3 bases from J, the junction kept 3 bases outside the gene matches. Germline V gene lookup returns CDR1 LGHNA and CDR2 YSLEER. There are 14 residues in the CDR3. The CDR3 reads CASSQGHRGYEQYF. CDR3 coding DNA: TGCGCCAGCAGCCAAGGGCACAGGGGCTACGAGCAGTACTTC.

V is TRBV5-1 and J is TRBJ2-7, with 9 bases lining up with TRBD1. The CDR3 extends over 14 amino acids. Trimming removed 3 bases from V and 2 bases from J; junction bases left unmatched: 3. From germline, CDR1 is SGHRS and CDR2 YFSETQ. The CDR3 nucleotides read TGCGCCAGCAGCTGGACAGGGGTTCCCTACGAGCAGTACTTC. Amino acid sequence: CASSWTGVPYEQYF. The entire variable domain, with the rest obtained from reference TRBV5-1 and TRBJ2-7, is as follows: KAGVTQTPRYLIKTRGQQVTLSCSPISGHRSVSWYQQTPGQGLQFLFEYFSETQRNKGNFPGRFSGRQFSNSRSEMNVSTLELGDSALYLCASSWTGVPYEQYFGPGTRLTVT.

The V and J genes are TRBV7-9 and TRBJ2-4; maybe TRBD1 (8 bases). Trimming removed 5 bases from V and 0 bases from J, with 14 bases in between. There are 16 residues in the CDR3. CDR1 is SEHNR and CDR2 is FQNEAQ in the germline V gene (reference sequence). In DNA form, the CDR3 reads TGTGCCAGCAGCCACACAGGGGGGGGAGCCAAAAACATTCAGTACTTC. This encodes CASSHTGGGAKNIQYF.

This chain links TRBV28 with TRBJ1-2; D is undetermined. This CDR3 is built from 12 residues. CDR1 and CDR2 (germline): MDHEN, SYDVKM. Trimming took 7 bases from V and 8 from J, leaving 14 bases between them. DNA for the CDR3: TGTGCCAGCATAAGAGAGGGAGGCGGCTACACCTTC. It encodes CASIREGGGYTF.

The rearrangement links TRBV2 to TRBJ1-4; weak D call: TRBD1 (5 bases). V lost 7 bases to trimming and J lost 6 bases, with 18 bases between them. Per the germline V gene, CDR1 is SNHLY and CDR2 is FYNNEI. This CDR3 comprises 15 residues. The CDR3 protein is CASTSDSLRYEKLFF. In nucleotides, the CDR3 is TGTGCCAGCACCTCTGACAGCCTGCGGTATGAAAAACTGTTTTTT.

This clone appeared a few times. The chain links TRBV5-5 to TRBJ1-4; maybe TRBD1 (6 bases). The V end was cut by 4 bases, the J end by 5 bases, with 15 bases between. Germline CDR1 and CDR2: SGHKS and YYEKEE (reference sequence). The CDR3 consists of 15 residues. CDR3 nucleotide sequence: TGTGCCAGCAGCGCGCCGGGGGGCTCAAATGAAAAACTGTTTTTT. It encodes CASSAPGGSNEKLFF. Supplemented by reference TRBV5-5 and TRBJ1-4, the full variable domain reads DAGVTQSPTHLIKTRGQQVTLRCSPISGHKSVSWYQQVLGQGPQFIFQYYEKEERGRGNFPDRFSARQFPNYSSELNVNALLLGDSALYLCASSAPGGSNEKLFFGSGTQLSVL.

The chain carries TRBV5-1 and TRBJ2-5, with 12 bases lining up with TRBD2. CDR1 SGHRS and CDR2 YFSETQ come from the germline V gene. This CDR3 is 14 amino acids long. The junction had 4 bases not matched to a gene; V was cut back by 5 bases and J by 5 bases. In DNA form, the CDR3 reads TGCGCCAGCAGACCTAGCGGGAGGGCGGAGACCCAGTACTTC. It specifies CASRPSGRAETQYF.

This clone was seen a few times. The chain employs TRBV4-1 and TRBJ1-1; TRBD1 matches at 10 bases. From germline, CDR1 is MGHRA and CDR2 YSYEKL. V was clipped by 5 bases and J by 3 bases; unmatched bases: 9. The CDR3 runs to 16 residues. The chain's CDR3 is CASSTPRDRGDTEAFF. The DNA of the CDR3 is TGCGCCAGCAGCACCCCCCGGGACAGGGGTGACACTGAAGCTTTCTTT.

This chain links TRBV6-5 with TRBJ2-7; tentatively, D is TRBD1 (5 bases). This CDR3 is 14 amino acids long. CDR1 and CDR2 (germline): MNHEY, SVGAGI. Trimming cost V 2 bases and J 3 bases, with 11 bases left between them. CDR3 region: CASSYDSFNYEQYF. CDR3 nucleotide sequence: TGTGCCAGCAGTTACGACAGTTTTAACTACGAGCAGTACTTC.